The present T cell receptor (beta chain) was sequenced within a study of blood T cell repertoires in COVID-19. Germline V lookup: CDR1 SGHTA, CDR2 FQGNSA. With 7 bases clipped from V and 2 bases from J, the junction kept 8 bases outside the gene matches. This CDR3 has 14 residues. The method was immunoSEQ multiplex PCR; TCRdb's version includes in-frame clones alone and lacks a portion of them. The sample shows 20,000 to 25,000 clones, about 78% of them seen only once. Sequences were obtained from peripheral blood. The receptor was isolated from a man aged 60 to 69 with active COVID-19. V usage is TRBV7-2 and J usage is TRBJ2-7, with 7 nucleotides matching TRBD1. For the CDR3, the DNA is TGTGCCAGCACCATAACCCAGGGGGCCTACGAGCAGTACTTC. Residues: CASTITQGAYEQYF. Drawing the rest from reference TRBV7-2 and TRBJ2-7, the complete variable domain is GAGVSQSPSNKVTEKGKDVELRCDPISGHTALYWYRQSLGQGLEFLIYFQGNSAPDKSGLPSDRFSAERTGGSVSTLTIQRTQQEDSAVYLCASTITQGAYEQYFGPGTRLTVT.